One and the same sample provided the 9 T cell receptor beta chains below, sequenced in a study of blood T cell repertoires in COVID-19. Method: immunoSEQ multiplex PCR; TCRdb's copy keeps in-frame clones and lacks some. The sample carries 300,000 to 400,000 clones, around 91% recorded once. The sequencing input was peripheral blood. The receptors were gathered from a woman aged 18 to 35 who had recovered from COVID-19.

The chain couples TRBV19 to TRBJ2-2; 7 bases match TRBD1. CDR3 length: 16 amino acids. Per the germline V gene, CDR1 is LNHDA and CDR2 is SQIVND (reference sequence). The V and J ends lost 7 bases and 6 bases, in that order; junction bases with no gene match: 14. CDR3 protein: CASNNPTGSSAGELFF. CDR3 nucleotides: TGTGCCAGTAACAACCCGACAGGGAGTTCGGCCGGGGAGCTGTTTTTT. Variable domain in full (rest from reference TRBV19 and TRBJ2-2): DGGITQSPKYLFRKEGQNVTLSCEQNLNHDAMYWYRQDPGQGLRLIYYSQIVNDFQKGDIAEGYSVSREKKESFPLTVTSAQKNPTAFYLCASNNPTGSSAGELFFGEGSRLTVL.

The J gene is TRBJ2-4, the V gene TRBV28; 9 bases align to TRBD1. With 5 bases clipped from V and 0 bases from J, the junction kept 8 bases outside the gene matches. Germline V CDR1 and CDR2: MDHEN, SYDVKM. CDR3 length equals 17 residues. The CDR3 nucleotides read TGTGCCAGCAGTCCCGGGACAGGGCTCCGAGCCAAAAACATTCAGTACTTC. Translation: CASSPGTGLRAKNIQYF.

This chain links TRBV6-5 with TRBJ1-2; D remains unclear. Germline V gene data show CDR1 as MNHEY and CDR2 as SVGAGI. V lost 5 bases and J 1 base, leaving 8 bases between the germline ends. The CDR3 is 13 amino acids. CDR3 DNA sequence: TGTGCCAGCAGTCTACGGGTTAACTATGGCTACACCTTC. It codes for CASSLRVNYGYTF.

J is TRBJ2-1 and V is TRBV6-5; 12 bases agree with TRBD2. The CDR3 loop spans 14 amino acids. From germline, CDR1 is MNHEY and CDR2 SVGAGI. V dropped 7 bases and J dropped 8; count of bases not matched to a gene: 6. The DNA of the CDR3 is TGTGCCAGCATGACTAGCGGGAGTGGTGATGAGCAGTTCTTC. Its translation: CASMTSGSGDEQFF.

The DNA of the CDR3 is TGTGCCAGCAGTCCCACCCGGTACAGGGATACGCAGTATTTT. This gives the protein CASSPTRYRDTQYF. The gene calls are TRBV6-2 or TRBV6-3 and TRBJ2-3; perhaps TRBD1 as D (5 bases). The CDR3 sequence is 14 residues long. Trimming removed 5 bases at V and 6 bases at J, with 15 bases between. The germline V gene has CDR1 MNHEY and CDR2 SVGEGT.

The V gene is TRBV9, the J gene TRBJ2-1; 9 nucleotides agree with TRBD2. Germline CDR1 is SGDLS and CDR2 is YYNGEE. V shed 2 bases and J 3 bases; nucleotides not matched to a gene: 3. This CDR3 is built from 15 residues. CDR3 DNA sequence: TGTGCCAGCAGCGTCGGGACTAGCATCTACAATGAGCAGTTCTTC. As protein: CASSVGTSIYNEQFF.

The chain joins TRBV30 to TRBJ2-3; the match to TRBD2 covers 9 bases. The CDR3 runs to 14 residues. With V trimmed by 4 bases and J by 3 bases, 5 bases remained unmatched. CDR1 is GTSNPN and CDR2 is SVGIG in the germline V gene (reference sequence). The CDR3 loop is CAWTLAGPTDTQYF. The CDR3 DNA follows: TGTGCCTGGACCCTAGCGGGACCAACAGATACGCAGTATTTT.

This chain joins TRBV24-1 and TRBJ2-1; 7 nucleotides match TRBD2. V trimming: 5 bases; J trimming: 6 bases; junction bases outside the gene matches: 9. CDR1 and CDR2 from the germline V gene are KGHDR and SFDVKD. The CDR3 has 15 residues. CDR3 sequence reads: CATSGPGTTSNEQFF. The CDR3 region has the DNA TGTGCCACCAGTGGCCCCGGGACTACTAGCAATGAGCAGTTCTTC.

V and J are TRBV9 and TRBJ2-3; possibly TRBD2 for D (7 bases). This CDR3 region has 17 residues. V lost 3 bases and J 6 bases, leaving 23 bases between the germline ends. Germline-derived CDR1 and CDR2 are SGDLS and YYNGEE. The CDR3 region has the DNA TGTGCCAGCAGCGCGGGGGGTGGACAGACTAGGTTGGATACGCAGTATTTT. Protein: CASSAGGGQTRLDTQYF.